Listed here are 26 T cell receptor beta chains from one sample, sequenced in a study of CXCR3-negative and CXCR3-positive naive CD8 T cells. In preparing the TRB cDNA libraries, 5' RACE with UMI labels was used. TCRdb re-called the 5' RACE reads; one entry per CDR3 protein, DNA not given. Its listing shows approximately 56,000 distinct CDR3 sequences. Sequencing was performed on naive CXCR3- CD8+ T cells from blood. As to subset: CD45RO-CCR7+CD27+CD95- naive CD8+ T cells lacking CXCR3 (TNR3-). The receptors were gathered from a human donor in good health. Some clones in this sample may be carry-over from other donors' samples.

This sequence joins TRBV28 and TRBJ2-5; as DNA is missing, the TRBD1 call by TCRdb cannot be tested. This CDR3 spans 15 amino acids. CDR1 is MDHEN, CDR2 SYDVKM, per germline. The CDR3 sequence is CASSRGPRGGETQYF.

The rearrangement links TRBV7-2 to TRBJ2-7; TCRdb's D call, TRBD1, is unchecked because there is no DNA. The germline gives CDR1 SGHTA, CDR2 FQGNSA. This CDR3 is built from 15 residues. CDR3 protein: CASSSDPGVTYEQYF.

The chain uses TRBV7-9 and TRBJ2-1; without DNA, the TCRdb call of TRBD2 cannot be checked. The CDR3 extends over 16 amino acids. Per germline, CDR1 SEHNR and CDR2 FQNEAQ (reference sequence). The chain's CDR3 is CASSPGTSGNYNEQFF.

V gene TRBV15 combines with J gene TRBJ2-2. Germline CDR1 reads LNHNV; CDR2 reads YYDKDF (reference sequence). The CDR3 has 15 amino acids. The CDR3 here is CATSRGRSDPGELFF.

The chain links TRBV12-3 or TRBV12-4 to TRBJ2-3. The CDR3 covers 12 residues. The CDR3 loop is CASSLDTDTQYF.

The rearrangement links TRBV7-9 to TRBJ1-2; no DNA is available, so the TRBD1 call from TCRdb remains unchecked. This CDR3 region has 13 residues. Germline loops: CDR1 SEHNR, CDR2 FQNEAQ (reference sequence). The CDR3 sequence: CASSFSPADGYTF.

The chain combines TRBV7-9 with TRBJ1-1. The germline V gene has CDR1 SEHNR and CDR2 FQNEAQ (reference sequence). This CDR3 spans 14 amino acids. CDR3 sequence: CASSLARVETEAFF.

The genes are TRBV15 and TRBJ1-5. Germline V lookup: CDR1 LNHNV, CDR2 YYDKDF (reference sequence). The CDR3 contains 15 residues. The CDR3 sequence is CATSVWGNSNQPQHF.

V gene TRBV6-2 or TRBV6-3 combines with J gene TRBJ2-2; the TCRdb call, TRBD1, lacks DNA for checking. The CDR3 consists of 15 residues. Germline loops: CDR1 MNHEY, CDR2 SVGEGT. CDR3 loop: CASIPRDTLTGELFF.

The chain is built from TRBV6-5 and TRBJ2-7; TCRdb's D call of TRBD2 is untestable without DNA. The CDR3 is 12 residues long. Germline V lookup: CDR1 MNHEY, CDR2 SVGAGI. CDR3 residues: CASRDAGYEQYF.

The chain employs TRBV6-6 and TRBJ2-1. Per the germline V gene, CDR1 is MNHNY and CDR2 is SVGAGI (reference sequence). The CDR3 extends over 11 amino acids. This chain's CDR3 is CASSYVDEQFF.

V is TRBV12-3 or TRBV12-4 and J is TRBJ1-1. The CDR3 length is 11 residues. CDR3 sequence: CASSLLDEAFF.

The rearrangement links TRBV20-1 to TRBJ2-6; there is no DNA to check the TCRdb D call of TRBD1. This CDR3 comprises 15 residues. CDR1 is DFQATT, CDR2 SNEGSKA, per germline (reference sequence). CDR3: CSGDSYHSGANVLTF.

The chain has TRBV14 and TRBJ2-7; TCRdb outputs TRBD1, but without DNA this stays unchecked. This CDR3 spans 15 amino acids. Germline assignment: CDR1 SGHDN and CDR2 FVKESK. Here the CDR3 reads CASSQLGQLSYERYF. Complete variable domain (other parts from reference TRBV14 and TRBJ2-7): EAGVTQFPSHSVIEKGQTVTLRCDPISGHDNLYWYRRVMGKEIKFLLHFVKESKQDESGMPNNRFLAERTGGTYSTLKVQPAELEDSGVYFCASSQLGQLSYERYFGPGTRLTVT.

V usage is TRBV4-3 and J usage is TRBJ1-4; TCRdb outputs TRBD1, but without DNA this stays unchecked. The V gene's germline CDR1 is LGHNA and CDR2 YSLEER. This CDR3 is 15 amino acids long. The CDR3: CASSRKDAPNEKLFF.

The J gene is TRBJ2-7, the V gene TRBV6-6; as DNA is missing, the TRBD1 call by TCRdb cannot be tested. The CDR3 is made up of 14 amino acids. Germline V lookup: CDR1 MNHNY, CDR2 SVGAGI (reference sequence). The CDR3 loop reads CASSYASGVYEQYF.

The chain recombines TRBV30 with TRBJ2-1; the D call from TCRdb, TRBD1, cannot be confirmed without DNA. The germline CDR1 and CDR2 sequences are GTSNPN and SVGIG (reference sequence). The CDR3 contains 14 residues. CDR3 in amino acids: CAWSEIQGYNEQFF.

The V and J genes are TRBV24-1 and TRBJ2-1. The CDR3 consists of 11 residues. Per the germline V gene, CDR1 is KGHDR and CDR2 is SFDVKD. CDR3: CATSDNNEQFF.

The CDR3 sequence: CASSQEIYSKNEQYF. The rearrangement joins TRBV14 to TRBJ2-7. The CDR3 covers 15 residues. Germline V gene sequence: CDR1 SGHDN, CDR2 FVKESK. Full variable domain (remainder filled in from reference TRBV14 and TRBJ2-7): EAGVTQFPSHSVIEKGQTVTLRCDPISGHDNLYWYRRVMGKEIKFLLHFVKESKQDESGMPNNRFLAERTGGTYSTLKVQPAELEDSGVYFCASSQEIYSKNEQYFGPGTRLTVT.

The chain links TRBV7-2 to TRBJ2-5; the TCRdb D gene call, TRBD2, has no DNA to confirm it. This CDR3 is built from 16 residues. Germline lookup yields CDR1 SGHTA and CDR2 FQGNSA. CDR3 loop: CASSLVGGGAVETQYF. Variable domain in full (rest from reference TRBV7-2 and TRBJ2-5): GAGVSQSPSNKVTEKGKDVELRCDPISGHTALYWYRQSLGQGLEFLIYFQGNSAPDKSGLPSDRFSAERTGGSVSTLTIQRTQQEDSAVYLCASSLVGGGAVETQYFGPGTRLLVL.

This chain links TRBV7-9 with TRBJ2-5; TCRdb lists TRBD2, though no DNA is available to test this call. This CDR3 comprises 14 residues. Germline V lookup: CDR1 SEHNR, CDR2 FQNEAQ (reference sequence). CDR3 amino acids: CASSLEGRSGTQYF.

The chain links TRBV29-1 to TRBJ2-5; the D call of TRBD1 rests on TCRdb alone, since no DNA is present to check it. From germline, CDR1 is SQVTM and CDR2 ANQGSEA. The CDR3 has 16 residues. The CDR3 sequence: CSVEDRDRRFQETQYF.

CDR3 sequence: CASSRGVNYEQYF. V and J are TRBV23-1 and TRBJ2-7; TCRdb's assignment of TRBD2 cannot be checked, as there is no DNA. TRBV23-1 is placed among ORFs of uncertain function. The CDR3 length is 13 residues.

The chain links TRBV20-1 to TRBJ2-5; the TCRdb call, TRBD2, lacks DNA for checking. Germline CDR1 and CDR2: DFQATT and SNEGSKA (reference sequence). The CDR3 loop spans 16 amino acids. The CDR3 here is CSARDLGGGEQETQYF.

The chain combines TRBV18 with TRBJ2-7. Germline CDR1 KGHSH, CDR2 LQKENI. There are 12 residues in the CDR3. CDR3 amino acids: CASSPNSYEQYF.

The chain uses TRBV9 and TRBJ1-2; TCRdb gives TRBD1 as the D gene, but with no DNA this cannot be confirmed. The CDR3 totals 15 residues. Germline CDR1 reads SGDLS; CDR2 reads YYNGEE. The CDR3 region is CASSVGGGQGYGYTF. Looking up the rest from reference TRBV9 and TRBJ1-2 gives the full variable domain: DSGVTQTPKHLITATGQRVTLRCSPRSGDLSVYWYQQSLDQGLQFLIQYYNGEERAKGNILERFSAQQFPDLHSELNLSSLELGDSALYFCASSVGGGQGYGYTFGSGTRLTVV.